This entry describes one T cell receptor beta chain. Isolation of CD8+ and CD4+ T cells was performed negatively, whereas enrichment of TEMRA cells was done by FACS. Random-hexamer reverse transcription was applied to about 0.45 to 1 ug RNA. Multiplex immunoSEQ PCR targeted 54 Vbeta and 13 Jbeta TCR beta segments. Each CDR3 protein is one row after TCRdb ran MiXCR on the immunoSEQ multiplex PCR reads. The sample contains fewer than 150,000 distinct CDR3 sequences, more than 90% of which appear only once. Germline trimming cut 7 bases from V and 5 bases from J; bases unmatched to any gene: 12. There are 15 residues in the CDR3. The source of the sample is a study of CD8 T cells in Susac syndrome.

The receptor was isolated from a human donor in good health. The sequenced material came from CD4+ T cells from PBMCs. The rearrangement links TRBV23-1 to TRBJ2-7; the match to TRBD1 covers 9 bases. TRBV23-1 is recorded as an ORF, its role being uncertain. DNA for the CDR3: TGCGCCAGCACCCCTCAACCGGGACAGGGACACGAGCAGTACTTC. Its protein is CASTPQPGQGHEQYF.